This T cell receptor (beta chain) was retrieved from a study of OX40 agonist ivuxolimab in advanced cancers. Overall study findings and caveats: Averaged across samples, CD8+ T cells carried more expanded clones than CD4+ did.

The CDR3 spans 20 residues. V was clipped by 8 bases and J by 0 bases; unmatched bases: 17. CDR1 WSHSY and CDR2 SAAADI come from the germline V gene. Regarding this clone: Its antigen is not identified.

TCRdb's copy holds only in-frame clones and misses some; the assay was immunoSEQ multiplex PCR. The sample lists 15,000 to 20,000 clones; roughly 87% were seen once. The material was CD4+ or CD8+ T cells sorted from blood, obtained in a trial of the OX40 agonist ivuxolimab. This receptor was identified in an adult with an advanced solid tumor such as melanoma, head and neck, liver or kidney cancer. The V and J genes are TRBV10-2 and TRBJ2-3; 13 nucleotides agree with TRBD2. The CDR3 sequence is CASQGTSGVHKGFSTDTQYF. DNA of the CDR3: TGCGCCAGCCAAGGGACTAGCGGGGTCCATAAGGGCTTTAGCACAGATACGCAGTATTTT.